This TCR beta chain appears in the sequencing data of a study of Graves' ophthalmopathy and Graves' hyperthyroidism (dated by TCRdb to 2016 to 2018). Notes on the research overall: Peripheral blood samples were taken at the time of initial diagnosis, before any treatment was given. The study used TCR beta repertoire signatures to distinguish Graves' ophthalmopathy from Graves' hyperthyroidism and to predict progression to ophthalmopathy. In total, approximately 130 blood samples were TCR-sequenced: under 45 ophthalmopathy, over 70 hyperthyroidism and about 17 hyperthyroidism-to-ophthalmopathy patients. A discovery set of 100 patients (43 ophthalmopathy, around 57 stable hyperthyroidism) was enrolled to explore V-J signatures distinguishing ophthalmopathy from hyperthyroidism. For independent validation, a separate cohort was made up of about 18 hyperthyroidism patients plus 17 patients who later progressed from hyperthyroidism to ophthalmopathy. T-cell repertoires of thyroid tissue and blood were compared in about 6 hyperthyroidism patients. Following sample collection, hyperthyroidism patients were given methimazole at a starting dose of 30 mg daily, and ophthalmopathy patients were given high-dose intravenous methylprednisolone. Study-level results and caveats: Most expanded thyroid clonotypes with frequency above 0.001 were also detected in blood, suggesting blood repertoires may reflect the thyroid immune response. Sample size was not statistically predetermined, and group allocation was not concealed from the investigators. The 13-signature model separated ophthalmopathy from stable hyperthyroidism with roughly 90% sensitivity and just under 84% specificity in cross-validation, and 80%/75% in the test set. In validation, the model predicted ophthalmopathy progression with 70.59% sensitivity and 72.22% specificity; eleven to twelve predicted patients were CT-confirmed with GO in a median of 6.5 months.

This clonotype was seen at least ten times. Its antigen is not yet known. No base quality information exists; no much larger clone differs at one position. TCR beta CDR3 regions were amplified from RNA transcripts for repertoire sequencing. The first round of RT-PCR was done with HTBI primers and the Qiagen OneStep RT-PCR kit, and was followed by a second round of multiplex PCR, then size selection and purification. The libraries underwent paired-end sequencing with 100 bp reads on an Illumina HiSeq2000. As for the authors' bioinformatics: Reads were processed with SOAPnuke, discarding reads with adapters, uncalled bases, mean Phred below 15, or no exact constant-primer or identifier match. COPE v1.2.5 was used to merge high-quality paired reads. Clonotypes were defined as unique nucleotide sequences and were aligned to IMGT TRB V, D and J references using MiTCR v1.1. Only V-J combinations with frequency above 0.0001 were analysed, covering 99% to 99.2% of repertoires. A TCR clonal expansion and chaos score per V-J combination was defined as the ratio of F50 clonal expansion to chaos observed in the TCRdist matrix. Features were reduced by Welch's t-statistics and random forest to over 10 V-J combinations, which fed a naive Bayes classifier. The Morisita-Horn index was used to measure how similar the thyroid and blood repertoires were. In TCRdb, the public reads were trimmed at Q25 with fastp and aligned with MiXCR, with productive beta chains retained. Under each unique CDR3 protein, matching rows form one entry showing the most common genes and DNA. The V and J calls, along with clone size, are taken from TCRdb and not from the paper's own processing. This sample has roughly 350,000 distinct CDR3 sequences in its table, and about 18% of those were observed once. The top ten constitute 2% to 3% of the sample.

The CDR3 runs 15 residues from the cysteine to the phenylalanine. Kept here is only the CDR3 DNA, which spans 45 bases and is read in frame from base 1. Taken from the germline V gene, the CDR1 and CDR2 loops are LGHNA and YSLEER. V lost 0 bases and J lost 1 base; the stretch between them is 9 bases long. Stable hyperthyroidism was defined as no progression to ophthalmopathy within 18 months of follow-up. The hyperthyroidism patients were 18 to 65 years old and newly diagnosed, with a disease duration of less than 2 months. Patients were excluded if they had other autoimmune diseases, uncontrolled infections, pregnancy or lactation. Diagnosis was based on clinical symptoms, serum thyroxine, TRAb, thyroid ultrasound and orbital computed tomography. Using Ficoll-Paque density gradient centrifugation, PBMCs were isolated from 10 ml of fresh peripheral blood. Total RNA was extracted with Trizol reagent and quality-checked on an Agilent 2100 Bioanalyzer.

The rearrangement combines TRBV4-3 with TRBJ1-1; 6 matching bases give a weak D call of TRBD1. The TCR originated in an adult woman with stable Graves' hyperthyroidism. Sequenced: peripheral blood. The sequence in DNA is TGCGCCAGCAGCCAAGATGGACAGTCGAACACTGAAGCTTTCTTT. Translation gives CASSQDGQSNTEAFF.